The 17 T cell receptor beta chains below were found in one sample sequenced in a study of B cell selection in AIRE deficiency. Clones were sequenced by immunoSEQ multiplex PCR, and TCRdb holds only the in-frame ones, with some missing. The sample lists tens of thousands of clones, approximately 96% occurring once. CD4+CD127+ cells were sorted as the conventional CD4 T cells. Sequencing was carried out using CD4+CD127+ conventional T cells sorted from PBMCs. The source is a human donor in good health.

This clone was observed a single time. This rearrangement joins TRBV5-5 to TRBJ1-2; D is undetermined. With 0 bases removed from V and 0 bases from J, the gap between germline ends came to 9 bases. This CDR3 region has 15 residues. Germline-derived CDR1 and CDR2 are SGHKS and YYEKEE (reference sequence). Here the CDR3 reads CASSLVAAANYGYTF. CDR3 in DNA: TGTGCCAGCAGCTTGGTGGCAGCAGCTAACTATGGCTACACCTTC.

This chain uses TRBV29-1 with TRBJ2-1; 8 nucleotides align to TRBD2. This CDR3 spans 16 amino acids. Germline CDR1 reads SQVTM; CDR2 reads ANQGSEA. With 6 bases clipped from V and 5 bases from J, the junction kept 15 bases outside the gene matches. CDR3 DNA: TGCAGCGTCAGCTGGGGCGGGAGGACGCACGACAATGAGCAGTTCTTC. Translating it yields CSVSWGGRTHDNEQFF.

V gene TRBV9 combines with J gene TRBJ2-2, with D uncertain. There are 14 residues in the CDR3. In germline, CDR1 is SGDLS, CDR2 YYNGEE. Trimming took off 0 bases at V and 2 bases at J, with 5 bases between the two ends. Here the CDR3 reads CASSVAVNTGELFF. Here the CDR3 DNA reads TGTGCCAGCAGCGTAGCTGTCAACACCGGGGAGCTGTTTTTT. The full variable domain, completed using reference TRBV9 and TRBJ2-2, is DSGVTQTPKHLITATGQRVTLRCSPRSGDLSVYWYQQSLDQGLQFLIQYYNGEERAKGNILERFSAQQFPDLHSELNLSSLELGDSALYFCASSVAVNTGELFFGEGSRLTVL.

The chain carries TRBV6-1 and TRBJ2-6; 7 positions match TRBD1. In germline, CDR1 is MNHNS, CDR2 SASEGT. The V gene end was trimmed by 2 bases and the J gene end by 3 bases; junction bases not matched to a gene: 10. The CDR3 totals 18 residues. In nucleotides, the CDR3 is TGTGCCAGCAGTGAATTGGGGACAGCACCTTTTGGGGCCAACGTCCTGACTTTC. Residues: CASSELGTAPFGANVLTF.

The V gene is TRBV11-3, the J gene TRBJ2-5, with no clear D. Germline CDR1 reads SGHNT; CDR2 reads YENEEA. The CDR3 is 13 amino acids. V lost 2 bases to trimming and J lost 2 bases, with 6 bases between them. The CDR3 DNA reads as TGTGCCAGCAGCTTATACGTTCAAGAGACCCAGTACTTC. Residues: CASSLYVQETQYF.

This clone was seen just once. V and J are TRBV7-2 and TRBJ2-5; TRBD2 aligns across 7 bases. This CDR3 is 14 amino acids long. CDR1 is SGHTA, CDR2 FQGNSA, per germline. The V and J ends lost 5 bases and 6 bases, in that order; junction bases with no gene match: 9. CDR3 sequence: CASSDGLVGKTQYF. Here the CDR3 DNA reads TGTGCCAGCAGCGACGGACTAGTCGGAAAGACCCAGTACTTC.

The chain is built from TRBV6-6 and TRBJ2-5; a possible D gene is TRBD1 (6 bases). The DNA matches TRBJ2-7 better at its end, which makes the J call doubtful. Looked up from germline, CDR1 is MNHNY and CDR2 is SVGAGI (reference sequence). This CDR3 region has 13 residues. The chain's CDR3 is CASKTGSSYEQYF. The CDR3 nucleotides are TGTGCCAGCAAGACAGGAAGCTCCTACGAGCAGTACTTC.

The chain has TRBV28 and TRBJ1-2; no reliable D call. The CDR3 has 13 residues. Trimming removed 4 bases at V and 5 bases at J, with 11 bases between. Looked up from germline, CDR1 is MDHEN and CDR2 is SYDVKM. The CDR3 DNA sequence: TGTGCCAGCAGTTCCCGGGCCTCATATGGCTACACCTTC. This sequence encodes CASSSRASYGYTF.

The rearrangement joins TRBV19 to TRBJ2-1, with 7 bases lining up with TRBD2. The germline CDR1 and CDR2 sequences are LNHDA and SQIVND (reference sequence). CDR3 length equals 15 residues. With 7 bases clipped from V and 3 bases from J, the junction kept 9 bases outside the gene matches. The CDR3: CASTLGGSRYNEQFF. The CDR3 DNA follows: TGTGCCAGTACCCTCGGGGGGAGTCGCTACAATGAGCAGTTCTTC.

The chain employs TRBV7-2 and TRBJ2-7; perhaps TRBD1 as D (6 bases). The germline V gene has CDR1 SGHTA and CDR2 FQGNSA. The CDR3 length is 13 residues. Trimming shortened V by 4 bases and J by 6 bases, and 13 bases separated the two germline ends. The CDR3 nucleotides read TGTGCCAGCAGCTCCAACAGGGACGGCGAGCAGTACTTC. It yields the protein CASSSNRDGEQYF. Combining the CDR3 with reference TRBV7-2 and TRBJ2-7 gives the whole variable domain GAGVSQSPSNKVTEKGKDVELRCDPISGHTALYWYRQSLGQGLEFLIYFQGNSAPDKSGLPSDRFSAERTGGSVSTLTIQRTQQEDSAVYLCASSSNRDGEQYFGPGTRLTVT.

V and J are TRBV19 and TRBJ2-1, with a tentative D call TRBD1 (6 bases). The CDR3 covers 15 residues. Between the trimmed V and J ends, which lost 6 bases and 5 bases, there was a span of 17 bases. Germline CDR1 and CDR2: LNHDA and SQIVND (reference sequence). CDR3 sequence (DNA): TGTGCCAGTAGCGGACAGTTGCCGGCCCACAATGAGCAGTTCTTC. It codes for CASSGQLPAHNEQFF.

This chain joins TRBV29-1 and TRBJ2-7, with TRBD2 matching 12 bases. Per germline, CDR1 SQVTM and CDR2 ANQGSEA. The CDR3 is 13 residues long. J was trimmed by 4 bases and V by 6 bases; bases with no gene match: 4. The CDR3 protein is CSVRLAGAYEQYF. CDR3 nucleotide sequence: TGCAGCGTCAGACTAGCGGGAGCTTACGAGCAGTACTTC.

The rearrangement links TRBV7-9 to TRBJ1-2, with 7 positions matching TRBD1. This CDR3 region has 13 residues. The germline V gene has CDR1 SEHNR and CDR2 FQNEAQ (reference sequence). With 5 bases clipped from V and 8 bases from J, the junction kept 8 bases outside the gene matches. The CDR3 sequence is CASSDRQGHGYTF. CDR3 bases: TGTGCCAGCAGCGATAGACAGGGACACGGCTACACCTTC.

This chain joins TRBV25-1 and TRBJ2-3; 7 bases line up with TRBD2. Germline values: CDR1 MGHDK, CDR2 SYGVNS. This CDR3 contains 15 residues. Losses at the gene ends were 1 base for V and 7 bases for J; bases not matched to a gene: 8. CDR3 DNA sequence: TGTGCCAGCAGTGAATTTGCGGGGGAAGGGAATACGCAGTATTTT. The encoded protein is CASSEFAGEGNTQYF.

The genes are TRBV7-9 and TRBJ1-2; 9 bases fit TRBD1. Germline V CDR1 and CDR2: SEHNR, FQNEAQ (reference sequence). This CDR3 is built from 13 residues. With 1 base clipped from V and 8 bases from J, the junction kept 2 bases outside the gene matches. CDR3 residues: CASSLGTGDGYTF. CDR3 sequence (DNA): TGTGCCAGCAGCTTAGGGACAGGGGACGGCTACACCTTC.

This chain connects TRBV21-1 to TRBJ1-1. TRBV21-1 is noted as a pseudogene. The CDR3 loop spans 16 amino acids. CDR3 nucleotide sequence: TGTGCCAGCAGCAAAGCTCACACACCCGAGGTCACTGAAGCTTTCTTT. Translating it yields CASSKAHTPEVTEAFF.

The V call is TRBV28, the J call TRBJ1-5; tentative D call: TRBD1 (6 bases). V was clipped by 0 bases and J by 4 bases, with 13 bases between them. Per germline, CDR1 MDHEN and CDR2 SYDVKM. The CDR3 sequence is 16 residues long. The CDR3 region is CASSLWGAEDNQPQHF. In DNA form, the CDR3 reads TGTGCCAGCAGTTTATGGGGGGCCGAGGATAATCAGCCCCAGCATTTT.